These 17 T cell receptor beta chains came from one sample sequenced in a study of T cells expressing NK-cell markers. One entry per CDR3 protein, without DNA, is what TCRdb gives after re-calling the 5' RACE reads. Found here are tens of thousands of distinct CDR3 sequences; the top ten clones hold around 50%. Source material: blood T cells: a sorted CD56 or NKG2C T cell subset, CD4+ or CD8+ T cells, or bulk PBMC T cells (not recorded which). These receptors were taken from a man aged 18 to 70 in good health.

The chain uses TRBV6-5 and TRBJ1-1; TCRdb designates TRBD1, a call that cannot be tested without DNA. CDR3 length: 13 amino acids. The germline gives CDR1 MNHEY, CDR2 SVGAGI. The CDR3 here is CASSSTGKAEAFF.

The chain uses TRBV6-2 or TRBV6-3 and TRBJ2-7; the TCRdb call, TRBD2, lacks DNA for checking. The CDR3 contains 15 residues. Germline V gives CDR1 MNHEY, CDR2 SVGEGT. This CDR3 is CASSYLAGAGYEQYF.

This chain joins TRBV3-1 and TRBJ1-6. Germline CDR1 is LGHDT and CDR2 is YNNKEL (reference sequence). The CDR3 is 17 residues long. CDR3 sequence reads: CASSQVLRQLDNSPLHF.

The rearrangement links TRBV20-1 to TRBJ2-7; TCRdb proposes TRBD1, but this gene call is untestable without DNA. CDR3 length: 15 residues. The germline V gene has CDR1 DFQATT and CDR2 SNEGSKA (reference sequence). CDR3: CSARDRSQGKPEQYF.

This chain uses TRBV12-3 or TRBV12-4 with TRBJ2-2; TCRdb picks TRBD1, but there is no DNA to check that call. The length of the CDR3 is 15 residues. The CDR3 here is CASRTRTGGTGELFF.

The chain is built from TRBV20-1 and TRBJ1-1; TCRdb calls TRBD1, which cannot be checked without DNA. Germline V gene sequence: CDR1 DFQATT, CDR2 SNEGSKA (reference sequence). CDR3 length: 14 amino acids. The CDR3 loop is CSAPKQGARTEAFF.

The J gene is TRBJ2-7, the V gene TRBV5-1; the D gene TCRdb calls, TRBD1, cannot be checked with no DNA. CDR3 length: 15 residues. CDR1 and CDR2 from the germline V gene are SGHRS and YFSETQ. CDR3: CASSFIDSASYEQYF.

The V call is TRBV6-2 or TRBV6-3, the J call TRBJ2-6; TCRdb proposes TRBD2, but this gene call is untestable without DNA. The CDR3 is made up of 16 amino acids. From germline, CDR1 is MNHEY and CDR2 SVGEGT. This chain's CDR3 is CASTGTALFGANVLTF.

This chain links TRBV27 with TRBJ1-6; as DNA is missing, the TRBD1 call by TCRdb cannot be tested. Germline CDR1 MNHEY, CDR2 SMNVEV (reference sequence). This CDR3 comprises 15 residues. CDR3 sequence reads: CASSLDRSRDSPLHF.

Here the CDR3 reads CASTEGVWEYNEQFF. The V gene is TRBV19, the J gene TRBJ2-1; checking the TCRdb D call of TRBD1 is not possible without DNA. CDR3 length: 15 amino acids. Looked up from germline, CDR1 is LNHDA and CDR2 is SQIVND (reference sequence).

The J gene is TRBJ2-7, the V gene TRBV6-2 or TRBV6-3. Germline CDR1 MNHEY, CDR2 SVGEGT. The CDR3 is made up of 15 amino acids. The CDR3 region is CASSYSGGSSYEQYF.

The chain employs TRBV24-1 and TRBJ2-5; TCRdb's D gene call, TRBD2, goes unchecked for lack of DNA. The CDR3 spans 15 residues. Germline-derived CDR1 and CDR2 are KGHDR and SFDVKD. CDR3 sequence: CATSDSGRPQETQYF.

CDR3 sequence: CASNSGGIGKNIQYF. The chain recombines TRBV6-2 or TRBV6-3 with TRBJ2-4; checking the TCRdb D call of TRBD1 is not possible without DNA. CDR1 and CDR2 (germline): MNHEY, SVGEGT. This CDR3 comprises 15 residues.

The V call is TRBV5-1, the J call TRBJ2-7; there is no DNA to check the TCRdb D call of TRBD1. The length of the CDR3 is 16 residues. Germline CDR1 reads SGHRS; CDR2 reads YFSETQ. The chain's CDR3 is CASSFLDRGQLYEQYF.

V is TRBV12-3 or TRBV12-4 and J is TRBJ2-1; the D call of TRBD2 rests on TCRdb alone, since no DNA is present to check it. The CDR3 spans 15 residues. The CDR3 is CATRPIAGLGNEQFF.

The chain employs TRBV7-9 and TRBJ2-1; the TCRdb call, TRBD2, lacks DNA for checking. The CDR3 covers 17 residues. Germline CDR1 reads SEHNR; CDR2 reads FQNEAQ (reference sequence). The CDR3 sequence: CASSWGLAGAVGSEQFF.

The genes are TRBV20-1 and TRBJ2-7; the D call from TCRdb, TRBD1, cannot be confirmed without DNA. CDR1 is DFQATT and CDR2 is SNEGSKA in the germline V gene (reference sequence). The CDR3 is 11 amino acids. Here the CDR3 reads CSATQGHEQYF.